The 17 T cell receptor beta chains presented below share a single source sample, sequenced in a study of beta chain features in type 1 diabetes. Whole-study findings and limits: Shorter TCRB CDR3s, moderately but significantly so, were found in Type 1 diabetes patients in all four CD4+ subsets.

Antigens for these TCRs are unknown. TCRB transcripts that were expressed got sequenced, as all of the isolated RNA had been reverse transcribed. Clones were sequenced by immunoSEQ multiplex PCR, and TCRdb holds only the in-frame ones, with some missing. The sample has roughly 260,000 clones, 20% seen once. Sequencing used naive CD4+ T cells from blood. The receptor set was obtained from a woman aged 40 to 50 with type 1 diabetes.

The chain has TRBV30 and TRBJ1-2; 7 bases agree with TRBD1. The J segment lost 7 bases and the V segment lost 5 bases, leaving 13 bases of the junction unmatched. Germline values: CDR1 GTSNPN, CDR2 SVGIG (reference sequence). The CDR3 contains 14 residues. The CDR3 region has the DNA TGTGCCTGGGACAGGGACTCAACAGGCCGTGGCTACACCTTC. Its translation: CAWDRDSTGRGYTF.

The chain couples TRBV9 to TRBJ2-5, with 7 positions matching TRBD1. CDR3 length: 18 amino acids. Trimming at V came to 1 base and at J to 0 bases, leaving 12 bases not matched to a gene. CDR1 and CDR2 from the germline V gene are SGDLS and YYNGEE. CDR3 coding DNA: TGTGCCAGCAGCGTAAGTCCAGGGGGAAACGGGTACCAAGAGACCCAGTACTTC. The encoded protein is CASSVSPGGNGYQETQYF.

A few counts support this clone. This chain uses TRBV7-2 with TRBJ2-5; D call uncertain. The V gene lost 0 bases and the J gene lost 5 bases, with 10 bases spanning the gap. The CDR3 is 14 residues long. Germline V gives CDR1 SGHTA, CDR2 FQGNSA. The CDR3 sequence: CASSLARLRETQYF. CDR3 coding DNA: TGTGCCAGCAGCTTAGCGCGACTCCGGGAGACCCAGTACTTC.

This clone was found a few times. The J gene is TRBJ2-2, the V gene TRBV30, with D perhaps matching TRBD2 (5 bases). V lost 3 bases and J 5 bases, leaving 16 bases between the germline ends. Germline V gives CDR1 GTSNPN, CDR2 SVGIG (reference sequence). This CDR3 has 15 amino acids. The CDR3 spells CAWRIPTRRTGELFF. The CDR3 DNA reads TGTGCCTGGAGGATCCCGACGAGGAGGACCGGGGAGCTGTTTTTT.

The V call is TRBV4-2, the J call TRBJ2-5; 11 positions match TRBD2. The V segment lost 1 base and the J segment 5 bases; nucleotides outside the gene matches: 12. Germline CDR1 is LGHNA and CDR2 is YNFKEQ. The CDR3 totals 18 residues. CDR3 in DNA: TGTGCCAGCAGCCAAGCCCTGACTAGCGGGGCTCGCGGGGAGACCCAGTACTTC. This sequence encodes CASSQALTSGARGETQYF.

This rearrangement joins TRBV9 to TRBJ2-7; D is unresolved. Trimming took 2 bases from V and 3 from J, leaving 15 bases between them. Germline-derived CDR1 and CDR2 are SGDLS and YYNGEE. The CDR3 consists of 15 residues. The CDR3 DNA reads as TGTGCCAGCAGCGTTCGAGGAGACTCCAACTACGAGCAGTACTTC. This gives the protein CASSVRGDSNYEQYF.

The genes are TRBV6-1 and TRBJ2-7; D call uncertain. V was cut by 7 bases and J by 3 bases, with 10 bases left in between. This CDR3 contains 12 residues. CDR1 MNHNS and CDR2 SASEGT come from the germline V gene. CDR3 amino acids: CASTLRSYEQYF. The CDR3 DNA reads as TGTGCCAGCACCCTAAGGAGCTACGAGCAGTACTTC.

Concerning this clone itself: Other DNA sequences in this specimen translate into the identical CDR3. V gene TRBV28 combines with J gene TRBJ2-5; D is undetermined. The germline V gene has CDR1 MDHEN and CDR2 SYDVKM. The germline V and J ends were trimmed by 2 bases and 1 base, with 5 bases remaining between them. CDR3 length: 13 amino acids. The DNA for the CDR3 is TGTGCCAGCAGTTTACCCGTCCAAGAGACCCAGTACTTC. It is translated as CASSLPVQETQYF.

This clone turned up a few times. The chain joins TRBV23-1 to TRBJ1-1; D remains ambiguous. TRBV23-1 is marked as an open reading frame, function uncertain. V lost 3 bases, J lost 11 bases, and 7 bases lay in between. CDR3 length: 10 residues. The CDR3 is CASSHPQAFF. The CDR3 DNA is TGCGCCAGCAGTCACCCCCAGGCTTTCTTT.

The V gene is TRBV9, the J gene TRBJ2-1, with 13 positions matching TRBD2. There are 15 residues in the CDR3. V lost 4 bases and J lost 5; bases outside the gene matches: 3. Germline-derived CDR1 and CDR2 are SGDLS and YYNGEE. CDR3 region: CASSPGLAGHNEQFF. CDR3 nucleotides: TGTGCCAGCAGCCCGGGACTAGCGGGACACAATGAGCAGTTCTTC. Full variable domain (missing parts from reference TRBV9 and TRBJ2-1): DSGVTQTPKHLITATGQRVTLRCSPRSGDLSVYWYQQSLDQGLQFLIQYYNGEERAKGNILERFSAQQFPDLHSELNLSSLELGDSALYFCASSPGLAGHNEQFFGPGTRLTVL.

V and J are TRBV28 and TRBJ1-4; D ambiguous. The CDR3 has 14 amino acids. Trimming took 4 bases from V and 3 from J, leaving 9 bases between them. Germline V lookup: CDR1 MDHEN, CDR2 SYDVKM. The CDR3 spells CASSSAEANEKLFF. DNA of the CDR3: TGTGCCAGCAGTTCAGCGGAGGCTAATGAAAAACTGTTTTTT.

This clone was seen a single time. This rearrangement joins TRBV5-4 to TRBJ2-2, with 7 nucleotides matching TRBD1. With V trimmed by 2 bases and J by 6 bases, 7 bases remained unmatched. The CDR3 sequence is 15 residues long. The germline V gene has CDR1 SGHNT and CDR2 YYREEE (reference sequence). Here the CDR3 reads CASSFNRGESGELFF. Here the CDR3 DNA reads TGTGCCAGCAGCTTTAACAGGGGAGAGTCCGGGGAGCTGTTTTTT.

The chain couples TRBV11-3 to TRBJ2-5; 11 bases map to TRBD1. The CDR3 has 15 residues. Germline CDR1 SGHNT, CDR2 YENEEA. V lost 6 bases and J lost 5; bases outside the gene matches: 8. The CDR3: CASSRGTGGLETQYF. CDR3 DNA: TGTGCCAGCAGTCGCGGGACAGGGGGGCTGGAGACCCAGTACTTC.

This sequence joins TRBV5-4 and TRBJ2-3; D is unresolved. The V end lost 5 bases, the J end lost 0 bases, and 13 bases lay between the germline ends. CDR1 is SGHNT, CDR2 YYREEE, per germline (reference sequence). The CDR3 has 15 amino acids. In DNA, the CDR3 is TGTGCCAGCAGTTCGACTGGATCGAGCACAGATACGCAGTATTTT. This translates into CASSSTGSSTDTQYF.

The gene calls are TRBV28 and TRBJ1-4, with 9 positions matching TRBD1. Germline trimming cut 6 bases from V and 8 bases from J; bases unmatched to any gene: 7. The germline CDR1 and CDR2 sequences are MDHEN and SYDVKM. The CDR3 spans 14 residues. CDR3 nucleotides: TGTGCCAGCAGGGGGGACAGGGAAGGAGAAAAACTGTTTTTT. Its translation: CASRGDREGEKLFF.

This clone was observed a handful of times. The DNA for the CDR3 is TGTGCCAGCAGCTTTTCGGAGGGTCGGGGGGAGACCCAGTACTTC. Amino acids: CASSFSEGRGETQYF. The chain is built from TRBV11-2 and TRBJ2-5; possible D gene TRBD2, 6 bases. The V gene's germline CDR1 is SGHAT and CDR2 FQNNGV. CDR3 length equals 15 residues. V was shortened by 3 bases and J by 5 bases, with 16 bases between the two germline ends.

This clone turned up a few times. The CDR3 reads CASSPTGQGNQPQHF. The CDR3, as DNA: TGTGCCAGCAGCCCCACCGGACAGGGCAATCAGCCCCAGCATTTT. The V call is TRBV7-2, the J call TRBJ1-5, with 7 bases matching TRBD1. The CDR3 covers 15 residues. In germline, CDR1 is SGHTA, CDR2 FQGNSA. J was trimmed by 2 bases and V by 5 bases; bases with no gene match: 6.